This TCR beta chain was captured in a study of blood T cells in healthy people across ages. Study results and limitations: Changes seen in expanded clonotypes were possibly confounded by donor CMV status left unknown.

Through a sample-barcoded 5' primer and a J-beta primer mix, a second PCR was run for about 7 to 12 cycles. Each CDR3 protein gets one entry after TCRdb re-called the 5' RACE reads with MiXCR. The sample consists of some 930,000 distinct CDR3 sequences, 25% to 35% of them appearing once. Trimming cost V 7 bases and J 3 bases, with 15 bases left between them. Looked up from germline, CDR1 is SGHTA and CDR2 is FQGNSA. CDR3 size: 14 residues. On this clonotype itself: Its specificity is unknown.

These data were also filed under a second study, of T cells of mothers and their children. From that report: cDNA was made from all extracted RNA, about 1.5 ug per 15 ul. Inherited differences only slightly affect thymic shaping of TCR recombination output.

This chain joins TRBV7-2 and TRBJ1-1; D ambiguous. This TCR derives from a woman between 40 and 50 years old in good health. The sample taken for sequencing was blood. The CDR3 region has the DNA TGTGCCAGCACCCAGGCTCGGGCGGACACTGAAGCTTTCTTT. Protein product: CASTQARADTEAFF.